The present entry profiles one T cell receptor beta chain with its context. As yet, its antigen is unknown. Random-hexamer reverse transcription was applied to about 0.5 to 1 ug RNA. Across 54 Vbeta and 13 Jbeta, TCR beta CDR3 was amplified with immunoSEQ multiplex PCR. One entry per CDR3 protein results from TCRdb running MiXCR on the immunoSEQ multiplex PCR reads. Among 150,000 to 200,000 distinct CDR3 sequences listed, about 95% were seen once. This sample was taken from a study of CD8 T cells in Susac syndrome. Study in general: At the time their blood was drawn, patients with Susac syndrome were either therapy-naive, on corticosteroids (with some of them also receiving intravenous immunoglobulin), or on intravenous immunoglobulin alone.

Findings and limits, study-wide: CD4+ T cell repertoires in Susac syndrome exhibited no evidence of clonal expansion.

Germline assignment: CDR1 MNHEY and CDR2 SVGAGI. The V end was cut by 6 bases, the J end by 5 bases, with 11 bases between. The CDR3 runs to 13 residues. The source material was CD4+ T cells from PBMCs. The chain couples TRBV6-5 to TRBJ1-5; no definite D call. The receptor's source is a human donor with Susac syndrome. The DNA of the CDR3 is TGTGCCAGCAGCTGGGGAGGCGATCAGCCCCAGCATTTT. Translating it yields CASSWGGDQPQHF.